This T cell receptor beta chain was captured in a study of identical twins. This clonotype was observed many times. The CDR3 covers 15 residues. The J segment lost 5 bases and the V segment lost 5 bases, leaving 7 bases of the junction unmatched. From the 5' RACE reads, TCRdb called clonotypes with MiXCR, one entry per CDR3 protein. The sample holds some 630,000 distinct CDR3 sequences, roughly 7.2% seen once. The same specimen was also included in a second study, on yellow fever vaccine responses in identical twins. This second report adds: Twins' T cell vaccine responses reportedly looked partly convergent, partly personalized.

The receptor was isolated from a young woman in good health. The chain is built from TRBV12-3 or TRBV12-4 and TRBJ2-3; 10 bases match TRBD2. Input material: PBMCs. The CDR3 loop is CASSPRAGGGDTQYF. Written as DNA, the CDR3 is TGTGCCAGCAGTCCTCGAGCGGGAGGGGGAGATACGCAGTATTTT.